The rows below give T cell receptor beta chains drawn from one sample of a study of cytomegalovirus exposure and HLA in healthy donors. Libraries were prepared by immunoSEQ multiplex PCR; TCRdb keeps only in-frame clonotypes and omits some of them. The sample consists of roughly 200,000 clones, roughly 80% of them appearing once. The sequenced sample consisted of PBMCs. The receptor source for this set is a female donor in good health and CMV-seronegative. The CDR3 runs from the conserved cysteine through the conserved F or W. D genes are given only for firm matches. Expanded clones get a size class; other rows say once, few or many, or leave the size out.

d_gene	j_gene	v_gene	abundance	len	CDR3aa	CDR3nt
.	TRBJ2-7	TRBV11-3	.	15	CASSLDWGVSYEQYF	TGTGCCAGCAGCTTAGATTGGGGGGTTTCCTACGAGCAGTACTTC
TRBD1	TRBJ1-2	TRBV4-1	.	15	CASGQAGQRNYGYTF	TGCGCCAGCGGCCAAGCGGGACAGCGTAACTATGGCTACACCTTC
TRBD2	TRBJ2-5	TRBV5-1	.	15	CASSLGPGGRETQYF	TGCGCCAGCAGCCTAGGGCCGGGCGGGAGAGAGACCCAGTACTTC
.	TRBJ2-7	TRBV7-9	.	16	CSSSPTQGPKWIEQYF	TGTTCCAGCAGTCCCACCCAGGGCCCAAAATGGATCGAGCAGTACTTC
TRBD2	TRBJ2-1	TRBV7-2	.	16	CASSPTSGSSYNEQFF	TGTGCCAGCAGCCCAACTAGCGGAAGCTCCTACAATGAGCAGTTCTTC
TRBD1	TRBJ1-1	TRBV27	.	14	CASSPDRGRTEAFF	TGTGCCAGCAGTCCGGACAGGGGACGCACTGAAGCTTTCTTT
.	TRBJ2-1	TRBV6-5	.	12	CASGVRGNEQFF	TGTGCCAGCGGAGTAAGGGGCAATGAGCAGTTCTTC
.	TRBJ2-1	TRBV7-9	.	15	CASSFVGGLYNEQFF	TGTGCCAGCAGCTTCGTTGGGGGCCTATACAATGAGCAGTTCTTC
TRBD1	TRBJ1-2	TRBV7-2	.	15	CASSLDRVTNYGYTF	TGTGCCAGCAGCTTGGACAGGGTGACTAACTATGGCTACACCTTC
.	TRBJ2-1	TRBV9	.	14	CASSADRAGNEQFF	TGTGCCAGCAGCGCCGACAGGGCGGGAAATGAGCAGTTCTTC
.	TRBJ2-3	TRBV28	.	17	CASSSTRTTPHTDTQYF	TGTGCCAGCAGTTCCACAAGGACTACCCCCCACACAGATACGCAGTATTTT
TRBD1	TRBJ1-2	TRBV7-9	.	15	CASSQDRPSNYGYTF	TGTGCCAGCAGCCAGGACAGGCCCTCTAACTATGGCTACACCTTC
.	TRBJ1-1	TRBV7-9	.	13	CASSLFGGTEAFF	TGTGCCAGCAGCTTATTCGGGGGCACTGAAGCTTTCTTT
.	TRBJ2-7	TRBV7-8	.	13	CASSLGGTDEQYF	TGTGCCAGCAGCTTAGGCGGGACAGACGAGCAGTACTTC
TRBD2	TRBJ2-7	TRBV5-1	.	15	CASTREWGGPYEQYF	TGCGCCAGTACCCGGGAGTGGGGGGGACCCTACGAGCAGTACTTC
.	TRBJ1-5	TRBV29-1	once	12	CSVEVDGKPQHF	TGCAGCGTTGAAGTGGACGGGAAGCCCCAGCATTTT
.	TRBJ1-1	TRBV5-1	.	16	CASSLGGGGLGTEAFF	TGCGCCAGCAGCTTGGGAGGGGGGGGGCTGGGCACTGAAGCTTTCTTT
.	TRBJ1-2	TRBV27	.	14	CASSPSGRGYGYTF	TGTGCCAGCAGTCCCTCCGGCAGGGGCTATGGCTACACCTTC
TRBD1	TRBJ1-2	TRBV4-2	.	15	CASTPGGPLLGGYTF	TGTGCCAGCACCCCAGGGGGGCCGCTATTGGGAGGCTACACCTTC
.	TRBJ2-6	TRBV7-6	.	18	CASSLTRETISGANVLTF	TGTGCCAGCAGCTTAACCCGCGAGACTATCTCTGGGGCCAACGTCCTGACTTTC
.	TRBJ1-3	TRBV5-1	.	12	CASSLEGNTIYF	TGCGCCAGCAGCTTGGAGGGGAACACCATATATTTT
TRBD1	TRBJ1-4	TRBV7-2	.	15	CASSLGQGTNEKLFF	TGTGCCAGCAGCCTAGGACAGGGCACTAATGAAAAACTGTTTTTT
.	TRBJ2-7	TRBV28	few	15	CASSLWGRVPYEQYF	TGTGCCAGCAGTTTATGGGGCAGGGTCCCCTACGAGCAGTACTTC
.	TRBJ2-3	TRBV18	few	15	CASSPGLSGTDTQYF	TGTGCCAGCTCACCTGGACTGTCGGGCACAGATACGCAGTATTTT
TRBD1	TRBJ1-2	TRBV2	.	13	CASTKGTGSGYTF	TGTGCCAGCACTAAAGGGACAGGTTCCGGCTACACCTTC